This entry features one T cell receptor beta chain sequence. No antigen is known for it. Reverse transcription of all isolated RNA meant that expressed TCRB transcripts were sequenced. The table came from immunoSEQ multiplex PCR; TCRdb's copy has only in-frame clones and leaves some out. The sample lists more than 100,000 clones; 25% to 35% were seen once. Per the germline V gene, CDR1 is SGHTA and CDR2 is FQGNSA. This CDR3 region has 15 residues. The trim removed 5 bases at V and 2 bases at J, leaving 5 bases unmatched. This sample is drawn from a study of beta chain features in type 1 diabetes. Study as a whole: Cell yields, age and gender were similar between patients and healthy donors. General observations from the study: Type 1 diabetes patients had moderately but significantly shorter TCRB CDR3s in all four CD4+ subsets.

In all sorted populations, purity surpassed 98%. The sample was central memory CD4+ T cells from blood. The sequence was obtained from a woman in her late teens or twenties with type 1 diabetes. This chain connects TRBV7-2 to TRBJ2-5; 10 bases map to TRBD2. The CDR3 here is CASSARTSGQETQYF. Written as DNA, the CDR3 is TGTGCCAGCAGCGCGCGGACTAGCGGTCAAGAGACCCAGTACTTC. The whole variable domain, filled in from reference TRBV7-2 and TRBJ2-5, reads GAGVSQSPSNKVTEKGKDVELRCDPISGHTALYWYRQSLGQGLEFLIYFQGNSAPDKSGLPSDRFSAERTGGSVSTLTIQRTQQEDSAVYLCASSARTSGQETQYFGPGTRLLVL.